This is a list of T cell receptor beta chains from one sample in a study of T cells in Graves' hyperthyroidism and ophthalmopathy. MiXCR was run by TCRdb on the multiplex PCR reads, yielding one entry per CDR3 protein. Here the sample spans under 350,000 distinct CDR3 sequences, 10% to 15% being singletons. The sequencing sample was made of blood. Source of these receptors: a woman in her twenties or thirties with Graves' hyperthyroidism that later progressed to Graves' ophthalmopathy. The CDR3 runs from the conserved cysteine through the conserved F or W. Fields, in order: D gene, V gene, J gene, clone size, CDR3 DNA, CDR3 protein. D genes are given only for firm matches. A clone size is listed for some rows: how often the clone was seen (once, few, many), or a class if it is expanded.

>TRBD2|TRBV29-1|TRBJ2-3|many
TGCAGCGTGGTCCCGGGACTAGCGAGAAGCAGGCAGTATTTT
CSVVPGLARSRQYF
>-|TRBV19|TRBJ1-5|few
TGTGCCAGTAGTATGTCCAGCTATAGCAATCAGCCCCAGCATTTT
CASSMSSYSNQPQHF
>TRBD1|TRBV20-1|TRBJ2-5|many
TGCAGTGCCCTCCTCCCGGGACAGGAGGTTTGGGAGACCCAGTACTTC
CSALLPGQEVWETQYF
>-|TRBV19|TRBJ2-5|-
TGTGCCAGTAGTATAGGGGCACAGGGCCCGAAGACCCAGTACTTC
CASSIGAQGPKTQYF
>-|TRBV7-9|TRBJ2-3|many
TGTGCCAGCAGCTCATTTTTTCCCCCTGAGGCAGATACGCAGTATTTT
CASSSFFPPEADTQYF
>TRBD1|TRBV14|TRBJ1-5|-
TGTGCCAGCAGCCCCCAAGGGGGCGATCAGCCCCAGCATTTT
CASSPQGGDQPQHF
>TRBD1|TRBV6-1|TRBJ2-3|few
TGTGCCACTTCCGGGACAGGGGGGGCAGATACGCAGTATTTT
CATSGTGGADTQYF
>TRBD1|TRBV6-2/TRBV6-3|TRBJ2-1|many
TGTGCCAGCAGTCTCTCCGGGACAGGGCCCTACAATGAGCAGTTCTTC
CASSLSGTGPYNEQFF
>TRBD2|TRBV7-2|TRBJ2-7|many
TGTGCCAGCAGCTTCGGGGTAGCGGGAGTGTACGAGCAGTACTTC
CASSFGVAGVYEQYF
>-|TRBV6-2/TRBV6-3|TRBJ1-6|few
TGTGCCAGCAGTTACATCCTTTCGGGAAGGGATTCACCCCTCCACTTT
CASSYILSGRDSPLHF
>-|TRBV5-1|TRBJ2-5|few
TGCGCCAGCAGCTTGTCTGACATACAGTACTTC
CASSLSDIQYF
>TRBD2|TRBV3-1|TRBJ2-7|many
TGTGCCAGCAGCCAGACTAGCGGGACCTCCTACGAGCAGTACTTC
CASSQTSGTSYEQYF
>TRBD2|TRBV12-3/TRBV12-4|TRBJ2-3|many
TGTGCCAGCATCCCGGGGGACGGGAGGCCCGCGGCAGATACGCAGTATTTT
CASIPGDGRPAADTQYF
>-|TRBV24-1|TRBJ2-3|once
TGTGCCACCCAGTTACAAAACACAGATACGCAGTATTTT
CATQLQNTDTQYF
>TRBD2|TRBV27|TRBJ2-7|many
TGTGCCAGCAGTTTATCGGCGGGAGATAAGCAATACGAGCAGTACTTC
CASSLSAGDKQYEQYF
>-|TRBV6-1|TRBJ2-2|-
TGTGCCAGCACCCGTTTAAACACCGGGGAGCTGTTTTTT
CASTRLNTGELFF
>-|TRBV9|TRBJ2-1|few
TGTGCCAGCAGCGTAGGGGATAGCGGATACAATGAGCAGTTCTTC
CASSVGDSGYNEQFF
>TRBD1|TRBV27|TRBJ1-3|many
TGTGCCAGCAGTTTAGTCAGGGGGCCTGGAAACACCATATATTTT
CASSLVRGPGNTIYF
>-|TRBV2|TRBJ2-7|many
TGTGCCAGCAGTCTGATGCGGGGACCCTACGAGCAGTACTTC
CASSLMRGPYEQYF
>TRBD2|TRBV9|TRBJ2-5|many
TGTGCCAGCAGCGGCACTAGCGGGAGCGGCGAGACCCAGTACTTC
CASSGTSGSGETQYF
>TRBD2|TRBV9|TRBJ2-3|few
TGTGCCAGCAGCGTGACCCGGGGAGGGGGCACAGATACGCAGTATTTT
CASSVTRGGGTDTQYF
>TRBD2|TRBV30|TRBJ2-1|-
TGTGCCTGGAGTGGGGCTAGCGGGAAGGATGAGCAGTTCTTC
CAWSGASGKDEQFF
>-|TRBV4-3|TRBJ2-7|-
TGCGCCAGCAGCCAAGATGCGGGGGCTAAATCCCACGAGCAGTACTTC
CASSQDAGAKSHEQYF
>TRBD2|TRBV7-2|TRBJ2-7|many
TGTGCCAGCAGCTTAGGTAGTGGCGGGAGCGTCTACGAGCAGTACTTC
CASSLGSGGSVYEQYF
>-|TRBV7-8|TRBJ1-5|few
TGTGCCAGCAGCTTAGATGGGGGGAGCGGGCAGCCCCAGCATTTT
CASSLDGGSGQPQHF
>-|TRBV4-2|TRBJ2-3|-
TGTGCCAGCAGCCAGGGCAGAGTGGGAGATACGCAGTATTTT
CASSQGRVGDTQYF
>TRBD1|TRBV2|TRBJ1-5|many
TGTGCCAGCAGTGACTCGGGGCAGGGGGACTTCTATAGCAATCAGCCCCAGCATTTT
CASSDSGQGDFYSNQPQHF
>TRBD2|TRBV19|TRBJ2-1|-
TGTGCCAGTAGTATGGCTAGCGGGAACGCTGAGCAGTTCTTC
CASSMASGNAEQFF
>-|TRBV19|TRBJ1-2|-
TGTGCCAGTAGTATCCATGGTCAGGGAAAGGGCTACACCTTC
CASSIHGQGKGYTF
>-|TRBV5-6|TRBJ2-6|few
TGTGCCAGCAGCTTGGATTGGGACACCTTCTCCGGGGCCAACGTCCTGACTTTC
CASSLDWDTFSGANVLTF
>-|TRBV6-2/TRBV6-3|TRBJ2-4|-
TGTGCCAGCAGTCAATCCGGGACTCTCATGGAGGCCAAAAACATTCAGTACTTC
CASSQSGTLMEAKNIQYF
>-|TRBV4-1|TRBJ2-5|-
TGCGCCAGCAGCCGCTTCACCTCCACCCGGGCTGAAGAGACCCAGTACTTC
CASSRFTSTRAEETQYF
>TRBD1|TRBV5-1|TRBJ1-2|-
TGCGCCAGCAGCCGGGACAGCAGCTATGGCTACACCTTC
CASSRDSSYGYTF
>-|TRBV29-1|TRBJ1-2|few
TGCAGCGCAGAAGGACAGATCTATGGCTACACCTTC
CSAEGQIYGYTF
>TRBD2|TRBV6-1|TRBJ2-3|-
TGTGCCAGCAGACTCTTTAGCGGGACTACAGATACGCAGTATTTT
CASRLFSGTTDTQYF
>TRBD2|TRBV27|TRBJ2-7|many
TGTGCCAGCGGCGCGGGAGGCCGACCCTACGAGCAGTACTTC
CASGAGGRPYEQYF
>TRBD2|TRBV28|TRBJ2-5|many
TGTGCCAGCAGTTTAGCGGGAGCGGGGCAAGAGACCCAGTACTTC
CASSLAGAGQETQYF
>-|TRBV7-8|TRBJ2-4|many
TGTGCCAGCAGCTTAGGCAGATCCATTCAGTACTTC
CASSLGRSIQYF
>TRBD1|TRBV28|TRBJ1-6|many
TGTGCCAGCAGTACCGGACAGGGGGAAAGTTCACCCCTCCACTTT
CASSTGQGESSPLHF
>TRBD1|TRBV2|TRBJ1-2|few
TGTGCCGGCAGTGAAGCCGACAGGGGCTATGGCTACACCTTC
CAGSEADRGYGYTF
>-|TRBV29-1|TRBJ2-7|few
TGCAGCGTTGAAGATCGTCGGGGGCAGGGCGAGCAGTACTTC
CSVEDRRGQGEQYF